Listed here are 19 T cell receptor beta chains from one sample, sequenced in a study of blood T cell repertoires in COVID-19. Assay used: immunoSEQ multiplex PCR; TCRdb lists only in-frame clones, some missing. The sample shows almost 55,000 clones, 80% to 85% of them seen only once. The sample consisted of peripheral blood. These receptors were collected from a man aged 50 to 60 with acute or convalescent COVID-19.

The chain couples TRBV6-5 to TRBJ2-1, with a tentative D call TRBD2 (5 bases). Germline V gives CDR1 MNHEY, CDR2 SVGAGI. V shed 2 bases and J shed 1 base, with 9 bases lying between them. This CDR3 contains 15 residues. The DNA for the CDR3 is TGTGCCAGCAGTTACCGGCGGGCATCCTACAATGAGCAGTTCTTC. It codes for CASSYRRASYNEQFF.

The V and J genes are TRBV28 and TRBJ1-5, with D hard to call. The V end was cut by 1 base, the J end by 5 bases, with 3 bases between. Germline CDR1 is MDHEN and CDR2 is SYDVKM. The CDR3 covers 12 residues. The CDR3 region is CASSLFDQPQHF. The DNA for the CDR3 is TGTGCCAGCAGTTTATTCGATCAGCCCCAGCATTTT. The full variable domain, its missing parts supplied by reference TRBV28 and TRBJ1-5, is DVKVTQSSRYLVKRTGEKVFLECVQDMDHENMFWYRQDPGLGLRLIYFSYDVKMKEKGDIPEGYSVSREKKERFSLILESASTNQTSMYLCASSLFDQPQHFGDGTRLSIL.

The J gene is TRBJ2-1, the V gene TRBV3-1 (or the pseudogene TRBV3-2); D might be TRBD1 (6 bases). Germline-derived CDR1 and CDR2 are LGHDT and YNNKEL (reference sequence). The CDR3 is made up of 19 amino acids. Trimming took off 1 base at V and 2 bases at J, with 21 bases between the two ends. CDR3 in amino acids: CASSQVAPSTGNPYNEQFF. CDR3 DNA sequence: TGTGCCAGCAGCCAAGTGGCTCCCTCGACAGGAAACCCCTACAATGAGCAGTTCTTC.

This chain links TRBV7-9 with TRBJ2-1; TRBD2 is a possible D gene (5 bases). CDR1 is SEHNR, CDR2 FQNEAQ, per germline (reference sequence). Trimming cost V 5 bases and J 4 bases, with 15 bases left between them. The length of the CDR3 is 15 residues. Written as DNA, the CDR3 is TGTGCCAGCAGCACGAGCGGAAAGGAATACAATGAGCAGTTCTTC. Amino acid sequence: CASSTSGKEYNEQFF.

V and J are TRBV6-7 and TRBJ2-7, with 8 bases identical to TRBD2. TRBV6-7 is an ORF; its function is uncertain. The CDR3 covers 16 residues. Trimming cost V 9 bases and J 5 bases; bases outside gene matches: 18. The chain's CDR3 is CARFVRPGLDPHEQYF. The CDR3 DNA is TGTGCCAGGTTCGTACGACCGGGACTAGACCCGCACGAGCAGTACTTC.

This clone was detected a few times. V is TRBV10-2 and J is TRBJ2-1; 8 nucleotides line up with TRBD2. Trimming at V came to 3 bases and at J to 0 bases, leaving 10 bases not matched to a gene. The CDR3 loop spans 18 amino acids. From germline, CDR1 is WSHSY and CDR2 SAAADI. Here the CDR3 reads CASSDVLAGGFSYNEQFF. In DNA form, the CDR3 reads TGCGCCAGCAGTGACGTGCTAGCGGGCGGGTTCTCCTACAATGAGCAGTTCTTC.

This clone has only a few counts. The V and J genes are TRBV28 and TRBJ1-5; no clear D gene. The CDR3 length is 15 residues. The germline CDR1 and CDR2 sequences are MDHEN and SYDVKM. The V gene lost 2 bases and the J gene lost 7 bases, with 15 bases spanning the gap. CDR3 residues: CASSLGEGLGQPQHF. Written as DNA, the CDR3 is TGTGCCAGCAGTTTAGGAGAGGGTCTAGGCCAGCCCCAGCATTTT.

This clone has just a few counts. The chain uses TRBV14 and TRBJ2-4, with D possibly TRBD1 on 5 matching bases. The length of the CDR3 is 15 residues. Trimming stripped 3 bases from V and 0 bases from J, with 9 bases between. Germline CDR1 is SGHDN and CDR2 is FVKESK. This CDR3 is CASSHRVGAKNIQYF. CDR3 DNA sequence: TGTGCCAGCAGCCACAGGGTCGGAGCCAAAAACATTCAGTACTTC.

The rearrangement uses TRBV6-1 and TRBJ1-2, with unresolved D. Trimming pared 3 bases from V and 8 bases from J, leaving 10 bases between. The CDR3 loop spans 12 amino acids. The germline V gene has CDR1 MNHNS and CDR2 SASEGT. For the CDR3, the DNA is TGTGCCAGCAGTGACGCGTCACGAGGCTACACCTTC. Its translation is CASSDASRGYTF.

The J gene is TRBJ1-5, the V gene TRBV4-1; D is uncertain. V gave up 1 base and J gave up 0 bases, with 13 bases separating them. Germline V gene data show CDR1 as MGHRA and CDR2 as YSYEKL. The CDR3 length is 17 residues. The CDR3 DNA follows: TGCGCCAGCAGCCAAGGACCCCTGCAGGTTAGCAATCAGCCCCAGCATTTT. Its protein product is CASSQGPLQVSNQPQHF.

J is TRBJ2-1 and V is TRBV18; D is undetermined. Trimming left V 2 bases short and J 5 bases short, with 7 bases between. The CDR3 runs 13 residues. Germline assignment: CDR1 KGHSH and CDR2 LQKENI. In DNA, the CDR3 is TGTGCCAGCTCACCAAATCGTAACAATGAGCAGTTCTTC. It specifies CASSPNRNNEQFF. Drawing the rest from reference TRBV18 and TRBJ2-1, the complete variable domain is NAGVMQNPRHLVRRRGQEARLRCSPMKGHSHVYWYRQLPEEGLKFMVYLQKENIIDESGMPKERFSAEFPKEGPSILRIQQVVRGDSAAYFCASSPNRNNEQFFGPGTRLTVL.

The CDR3 here is CASSVDTGKSYGYTF. The DNA of the CDR3 is TGTGCCAGCAGCGTAGATACAGGGAAATCCTATGGCTACACCTTC. The V and J genes are TRBV9 and TRBJ1-2; a possible D gene is TRBD1 (6 bases). Between the trimmed V and J ends, which lost 0 bases and 4 bases, there was a span of 13 bases. CDR3 length: 15 amino acids. The germline gives CDR1 SGDLS, CDR2 YYNGEE. Full variable domain (outside the CDR3, taken from reference TRBV9 and TRBJ1-2): DSGVTQTPKHLITATGQRVTLRCSPRSGDLSVYWYQQSLDQGLQFLIQYYNGEERAKGNILERFSAQQFPDLHSELNLSSLELGDSALYFCASSVDTGKSYGYTFGSGTRLTVV.

Written as DNA, the CDR3 is TGTGCCAGCAGTGATTCCGGGACTGTGGCCTACGAGCAGTACTTC. Its translation: CASSDSGTVAYEQYF. This chain uses TRBV2 with TRBJ2-7; possible D gene TRBD2, 6 bases. Germline V gene data show CDR1 as SNHLY and CDR2 as FYNNEI. The CDR3 is 15 residues long. Trimming shortened V by 3 bases and J by 2 bases, and 14 bases separated the two germline ends.

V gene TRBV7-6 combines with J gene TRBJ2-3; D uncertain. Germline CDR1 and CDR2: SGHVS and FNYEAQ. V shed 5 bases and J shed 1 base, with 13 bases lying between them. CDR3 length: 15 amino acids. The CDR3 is CASSKGASGTDTQYF. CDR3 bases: TGTGCCAGCAGCAAAGGAGCCAGCGGCACAGATACGCAGTATTTT.

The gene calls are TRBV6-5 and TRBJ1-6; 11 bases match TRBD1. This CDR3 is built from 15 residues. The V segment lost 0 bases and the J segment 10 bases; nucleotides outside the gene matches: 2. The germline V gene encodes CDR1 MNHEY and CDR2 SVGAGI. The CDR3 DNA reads TGTGCCAGCAGTTACTCGAGGACAGGGGGCTCACCCCTCCACTTT. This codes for CASSYSRTGGSPLHF.

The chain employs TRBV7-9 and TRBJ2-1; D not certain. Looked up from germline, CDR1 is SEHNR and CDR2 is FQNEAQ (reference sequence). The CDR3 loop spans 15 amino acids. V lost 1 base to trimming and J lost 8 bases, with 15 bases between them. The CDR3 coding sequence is TGTGCCAGCAGCTTAGTTCCAGTCCATTATCATGAGCAGTTCTTC. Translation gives CASSLVPVHYHEQFF.

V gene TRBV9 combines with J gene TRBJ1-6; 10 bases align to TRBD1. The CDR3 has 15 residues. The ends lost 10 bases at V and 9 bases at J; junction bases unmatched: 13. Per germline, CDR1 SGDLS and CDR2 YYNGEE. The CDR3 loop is CASSPGTGASSPLHF. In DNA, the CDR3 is TGTGCCTCCAGTCCCGGGACAGGGGCGAGTTCACCCCTCCACTTT.

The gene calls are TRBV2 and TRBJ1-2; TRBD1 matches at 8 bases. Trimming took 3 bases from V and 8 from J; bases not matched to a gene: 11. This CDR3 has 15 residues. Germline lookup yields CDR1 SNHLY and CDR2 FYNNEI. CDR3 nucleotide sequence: TGTGCCAGCAGTGAGGCCAGGGGGCGGCCAGAAGGCTACACCTTC. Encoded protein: CASSEARGRPEGYTF.

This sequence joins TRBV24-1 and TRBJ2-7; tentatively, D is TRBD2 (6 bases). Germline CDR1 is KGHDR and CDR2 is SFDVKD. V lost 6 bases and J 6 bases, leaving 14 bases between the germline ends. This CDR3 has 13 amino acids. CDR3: CATSLGLSGEQYF. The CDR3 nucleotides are TGTGCCACCAGTTTGGGACTTTCCGGCGAGCAGTACTTC.